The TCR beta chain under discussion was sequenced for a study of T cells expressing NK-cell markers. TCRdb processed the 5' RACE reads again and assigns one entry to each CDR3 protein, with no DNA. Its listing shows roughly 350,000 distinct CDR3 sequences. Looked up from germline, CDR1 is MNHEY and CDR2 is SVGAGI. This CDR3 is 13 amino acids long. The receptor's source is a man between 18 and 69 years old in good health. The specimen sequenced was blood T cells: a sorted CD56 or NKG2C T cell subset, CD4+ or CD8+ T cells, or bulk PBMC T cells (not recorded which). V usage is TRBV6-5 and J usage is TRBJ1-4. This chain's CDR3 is CASSWIPNEKLFF.